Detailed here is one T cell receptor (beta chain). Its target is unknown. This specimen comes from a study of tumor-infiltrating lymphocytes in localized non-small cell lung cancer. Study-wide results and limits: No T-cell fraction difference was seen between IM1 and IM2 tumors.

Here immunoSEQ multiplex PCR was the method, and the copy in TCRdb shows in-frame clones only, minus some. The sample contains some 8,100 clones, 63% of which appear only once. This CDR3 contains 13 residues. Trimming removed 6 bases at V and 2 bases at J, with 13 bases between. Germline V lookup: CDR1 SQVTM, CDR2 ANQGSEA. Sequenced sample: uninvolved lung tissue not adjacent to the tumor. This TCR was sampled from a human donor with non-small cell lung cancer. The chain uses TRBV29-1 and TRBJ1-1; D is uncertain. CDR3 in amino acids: CSVRRSTNTEAFF. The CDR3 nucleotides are TGCAGCGTCCGGAGAAGCACTAACACTGAAGCTTTCTTT.